These 14 T cell receptor beta chains were sequenced from one sample in a study of cytomegalovirus exposure and HLA in healthy donors (dated by TCRdb to between 2016 and 2019). Library preparation employed the immunoSEQ multiplex PCR assay. A mixture of 60 forward primers for TCR Vbeta segments and 13 reverse primers for TCR Jbeta segments was used in the multiplex PCR. TCRdb carries this immuneACCESS record with in-frame sequences only. Its versions omit some clonotypes, under half of them owing to an unresolved V gene in the studies checked, with the rest unexplained. For this sample the table gives some 120,000 clones, of which 75% to 85% were detected only once. The top ten constitute 1% of the sample. What was sequenced was PBMCs. The receptor set was obtained from a man in his forties in good health and CMV-seronegative.

The genes are TRBV2 and TRBJ1-1, with D perhaps TRBD1 (6 bases). Per germline, CDR1 SNHLY and CDR2 FYNNEI. Trimming stripped 6 bases from V and 5 bases from J, with 16 bases between. This CDR3 spans 14 amino acids. CDR3 sequence (DNA): TGTGCCAGCAGCCCCGGGACAATCAATACTGAAGCTTTCTTT. Translation gives CASSPGTINTEAFF.

V usage is TRBV5-1 and J usage is TRBJ1-3; 8 bases fit TRBD1. Germline V CDR1 and CDR2: SGHRS, YFSETQ. Trimming removed 4 bases from V and 0 bases from J; junction bases left unmatched: 12. The CDR3 length is 18 residues. Here the CDR3 DNA reads TGCGCCAGCAGCCCACCCCAGGGGGCTACTCACTCTGGAAACACCATATATTTT. Translating it yields CASSPPQGATHSGNTIYF.

This rearrangement joins TRBV5-1 to TRBJ1-2; no reliable D call. CDR3 length equals 15 residues. The germline gives CDR1 SGHRS, CDR2 YFSETQ. Between the trimmed V and J ends, which lost 0 bases and 8 bases, there was a span of 17 bases. Here the CDR3 reads CASSLAVDRPGGYTF. The CDR3 DNA reads as TGCGCCAGCAGCTTGGCCGTGGATCGCCCCGGGGGCTACACCTTC.

The table lists this clone with a few counts. The V gene is TRBV5-1, the J gene TRBJ1-6; D may be TRBD1 (6 bases). This CDR3 contains 16 residues. In germline, CDR1 is SGHRS, CDR2 YFSETQ. Trimming cost V 4 bases and J 10 bases, with 21 bases left between them. DNA of the CDR3: TGCGCCAGCAGCCTGGACCCCGGGACAAGGGCGTCACCCCTCCACTTT. Residues: CASSLDPGTRASPLHF.

J is TRBJ1-5 and V is TRBV15; 9 bases fit TRBD1. The length of the CDR3 is 16 residues. V gave up 0 bases and J gave up 4 bases; unmatched junction bases: 4. CDR1 LNHNV and CDR2 YYDKDF come from the germline V gene (reference sequence). Here the CDR3 reads CATSREPTGGNQPQHF. In nucleotides, the CDR3 is TGTGCCACCAGCAGAGAACCGACAGGGGGGAATCAGCCCCAGCATTTT.

V gene TRBV19 combines with J gene TRBJ2-7; the D is unclear. This CDR3 is built from 13 residues. Trimming cost V 4 bases and J 3 bases, with 10 bases left between them. CDR1 and CDR2 (germline): LNHDA, SQIVND (reference sequence). This CDR3 reads CASSTVVNYEQYF. The CDR3 DNA reads TGTGCCAGTAGTACGGTTGTAAACTACGAGCAGTACTTC.

The chain joins TRBV28 to TRBJ1-3; a weak D match, TRBD1 (5 bases). The CDR3 totals 16 residues. V was cut by 6 bases and J by 2 bases, with 17 bases left in between. Germline CDR1 and CDR2: MDHEN and SYDVKM. The CDR3 sequence: CASSYPDGGTGNTIYF. CDR3 DNA: TGTGCCAGCAGCTACCCGGACGGGGGTACTGGAAACACCATATATTTT. The variable domain in full, completed from reference TRBV28 and TRBJ1-3, reads DVKVTQSSRYLVKRTGEKVFLECVQDMDHENMFWYRQDPGLGLRLIYFSYDVKMKEKGDIPEGYSVSREKKERFSLILESASTNQTSMYLCASSYPDGGTGNTIYFGEGSWLTVV.

In this sample, this clone turned up a few times. V and J are TRBV28 and TRBJ1-2; 8 nucleotides align to TRBD1. Germline trimming cut 5 bases from V and 8 bases from J; bases unmatched to any gene: 10. Germline V gene lookup returns CDR1 MDHEN and CDR2 SYDVKM. The CDR3 sequence is 14 residues long. The CDR3 region has the DNA TGTGCCAGCAGTGGTACCGGGCCAGGGGGCGGCTACACCTTC. Its protein product is CASSGTGPGGGYTF.

The chain combines TRBV5-1 with TRBJ2-1; D is unresolved. V lost 2 bases and J 7 bases, leaving 7 bases between the germline ends. CDR1 and CDR2 (germline): SGHRS, YFSETQ. The CDR3 is 12 amino acids. CDR3 amino acids: CASSFLQNEQFF. In DNA, the CDR3 is TGCGCCAGCAGCTTTCTACAGAATGAGCAGTTCTTC. Together with reference TRBV5-1 and TRBJ2-1, the CDR3 gives the full variable domain: KAGVTQTPRYLIKTRGQQVTLSCSPISGHRSVSWYQQTPGQGLQFLFEYFSETQRNKGNFPGRFSGRQFSNSRSEMNVSTLELGDSALYLCASSFLQNEQFFGPGTRLTVL.

The table lists this clone with a few counts. This chain uses TRBV6-1 with TRBJ1-6; 7 positions match TRBD1. Germline V gene sequence: CDR1 MNHNS, CDR2 SASEGT. The V gene end was trimmed by 5 bases and the J gene end by 8 bases; junction bases not matched to a gene: 3. CDR3 size: 13 residues. The CDR3 is CASSSDRDSPLHF. The DNA of the CDR3 is TGTGCCAGCAGTTCCGACAGGGATTCACCCCTCCACTTT.

This clone turned up a few times. The genes are TRBV19 and TRBJ2-5, with 7 bases lining up with TRBD2. Germline V gene sequence: CDR1 LNHDA, CDR2 SQIVND (reference sequence). V dropped 6 bases and J dropped 5; count of bases not matched to a gene: 9. The CDR3 totals 14 residues. This CDR3 is CASSDPGLRETQYF. The CDR3 coding sequence is TGTGCCAGTAGCGACCCGGGACTACGGGAGACCCAGTACTTC.

The chain combines TRBV7-2 with TRBJ2-2; 9 nucleotides agree with TRBD1. Germline V gene sequence: CDR1 SGHTA, CDR2 FQGNSA. The CDR3 length is 14 residues. V shed 5 bases and J 4 bases; nucleotides not matched to a gene: 2. The CDR3 here is CASSRGQGTGELFF. Here the CDR3 DNA reads TGTGCCAGCAGCAGGGGACAGGGCACCGGGGAGCTGTTTTTT.

This clone was seen only once. The chain links TRBV2 to TRBJ2-1; 12 nucleotides line up with TRBD2. CDR1 and CDR2 from the germline V gene are SNHLY and FYNNEI. The CDR3 length is 18 residues. V dropped 4 bases and J dropped 0; count of bases not matched to a gene: 7. CDR3 sequence reads: CASSVTSGSLLSYNEQFF. In nucleotides, the CDR3 is TGTGCCAGCAGTGTGACTAGCGGGAGTTTGCTCTCCTACAATGAGCAGTTCTTC.

V gene TRBV5-1 combines with J gene TRBJ2-1, with TRBD1 matching 11 bases. The trim removed 4 bases at V and 8 bases at J, leaving 8 bases unmatched. This CDR3 has 15 amino acids. The germline V gene has CDR1 SGHRS and CDR2 YFSETQ. CDR3 DNA: TGCGCCAGCAGCGTGGGACAGGGGGTTTTCGATGAGCAGTTCTTC. Translated: CASSVGQGVFDEQFF.